Listed below are T cell receptor beta chains from one sample, sequenced in a study of technical replicates of blood from a few donors. The table came from immunoSEQ multiplex PCR; TCRdb's copy has only in-frame clones and leaves some out. In the table there are 60,000 to 90,000 clones, roughly 96% of which are singletons. Input material: T cells isolated from PBMCs. These receptors originate from a human donor in good health. The CDR3 runs from the conserved cysteine through the conserved F or W. Fields, in order: J gene, D gene, V gene, CDR3 protein, CDR3 DNA. D genes are given only for firm matches.

>TRBJ2-5|TRBD1|TRBV2
CASMAGTGMSETQYF
TGTGCCAGCATGGCCGGGACAGGGATGTCGGAGACCCAGTACTTC
>TRBJ1-1|TRBD1|TRBV5-4
CASSLGGQGRTEAFF
TGTGCCAGCAGCTTGGGGGGACAGGGACGCACTGAAGCTTTCTTT
>TRBJ2-7|NA|TRBV7-9
CASSLAGTLYEQYF
TGTGCCAGCAGCTTAGCGGGGACTCTCTACGAGCAGTACTTC
>TRBJ2-5|TRBD1|TRBV5-4
CASSTRQGSRETQYF
TGTGCCAGCAGCACCCGACAGGGGTCGAGGGAGACCCAGTACTTC
>TRBJ2-1|NA|TRBV29-1
CSVGTAEQFF
TGCAGCGTTGGGACAGCGGAGCAGTTCTTC
>TRBJ1-4|NA|TRBV6-6
CASSYVVQATEKLFF
TGTGCCAGCAGTTACGTTGTACAGGCTACTGAAAAACTGTTTTTT
>TRBJ1-1|NA|TRBV16
CASSQKSGSTEAFF
TGTGCCAGCAGCCAAAAGTCGGGGAGCACTGAAGCTTTCTTT
>TRBJ1-5|TRBD1|TRBV30
CATADRGDQPQHF
TGTGCCACTGCGGACAGGGGCGATCAGCCCCAGCATTTT
>TRBJ1-1|NA|TRBV4-1
CASSHIVQGNTEAFF
TGCGCCAGCAGCCATATCGTACAGGGGAACACTGAAGCTTTCTTT
>TRBJ1-2|TRBD1|TRBV19
CASSIRRDSNYGYTF
TGTGCCAGTAGTATTCGCCGGGACAGCAACTATGGCTACACCTTC
>TRBJ2-2|NA|TRBV5-1
CASSLDPTQAGELFF
TGCGCCAGCAGCTTGGACCCAACTCAGGCCGGGGAGCTGTTTTTT
>TRBJ1-3|NA|TRBV4-1
CASSPRHRAGNTIYF
TGCGCCAGCAGCCCCCGGCACAGGGCTGGAAACACCATATATTTT
>TRBJ2-7|NA|TRBV19
CASSATSSYEQYF
TGTGCCAGTAGTGCAACATCTTCCTACGAGCAGTACTTC
>TRBJ2-1|NA|TRBV6-5
CASSSTSFEQFF
TGTGCCAGCAGTTCTACTAGTTTTGAGCAGTTCTTC
>TRBJ2-5|TRBD2|TRBV7-2
CASSFTAGGGETQYF
TGTGCCAGCAGCTTTACGGCGGGGGGCGGAGAGACCCAGTACTTC
>TRBJ2-3|TRBD2|TRBV18
CASSPGGRGSQYTDTQYF
TGTGCCAGCTCACCGGGGGGGAGAGGATCCCAATACACAGATACGCAGTATTTT
>TRBJ1-3|NA|TRBV5-1
CASSLVGVDGNTIYF
TGCGCCAGCAGCTTGGTCGGGGTAGACGGAAACACCATATATTTT
>TRBJ2-7|NA|TRBV6-1
CASSGSARIYEQYF
TGTGCCAGCAGTGGATCGGCTAGGATCTACGAGCAGTACTTC
>TRBJ2-7|NA|TRBV4-1
CASSQMEGLAGYEQYF
TGCGCCAGCAGCCAAATGGAGGGGTTAGCAGGCTACGAGCAGTACTTC
>TRBJ2-6|NA|TRBV28
CAEQGAGTGANVLTF
TGTGCCGAACAGGGAGCGGGAACTGGGGCCAACGTCCTGACTTTC
>TRBJ1-3|TRBD1|TRBV5-1
CASSQGTDSGNTIYF
TGCGCCAGCAGCCAGGGGACAGACTCTGGAAACACCATATATTTT
>TRBJ2-1|NA|TRBV6-1
CASSEGGGSSDEQFF
TGTGCCAGCAGTGAAGGGGGAGGTAGTAGCGATGAGCAGTTCTTC
>TRBJ2-7|TRBD2|TRBV7-9
CASSFVAGGSYEQYF
TGTGCCAGCAGCTTCGTAGCGGGAGGTTCCTACGAGCAGTACTTC
>TRBJ1-2|NA|TRBV19
CASSMSGSYGYTF
TGTGCCAGTAGTATGTCGGGGTCGTATGGCTACACCTTC
>TRBJ1-4|NA|TRBV7-9
CASSARRGEKLFF
TGTGCCAGCAGCGCCCGGAGAGGTGAAAAACTGTTTTTT
>TRBJ2-2|NA|TRBV5-1
CASSLITGANTGELFF
TGCGCCAGCAGCTTGATTACGGGGGCGAACACCGGGGAGCTGTTTTTT
>TRBJ2-1|NA|TRBV5-1
CASSLRGGNYNEQFF
TGCGCCAGCAGCTTGAGGGGTGGTAATTACAATGAGCAGTTCTTC
>TRBJ1-6|NA|TRBV27
CASSSGQSNSPLHF
TGTGCCAGCAGTTCAGGACAGAGCAATTCACCCCTCCACTTT
>TRBJ2-7|TRBD1|TRBV11-3
CASSPRDRGYEQYF
TGTGCCAGCAGCCCGCGGGACAGGGGATACGAGCAGTACTTC
>TRBJ1-1|NA|TRBV4-1
CASSQGPIQVNTEAFF
TGCGCCAGCAGCCAAGGACCTATACAGGTGAACACTGAAGCTTTCTTT
>TRBJ1-6|NA|TRBV5-1
CASSPTTVDNSPLHF
TGCGCCAGCAGCCCGACGACAGTAGATAATTCACCCCTCCACTTT
>TRBJ2-3|TRBD2|TRBV29-1
CSVSLTSVPVGTQYF
TGCAGTGTGAGTCTCACTAGCGTCCCCGTGGGTACGCAGTATTTT
>TRBJ2-7|NA|TRBV28
CASSPLRGSVFSYEQYF
TGTGCCAGCAGTCCCCTTCGGGGGAGCGTCTTCTCCTACGAGCAGTACTTC
>TRBJ1-2|NA|TRBV7-9
CASSLQGGGYTF
TGTGCCAGCAGCTTGCAGGGTGGAGGCTACACCTTC
>TRBJ2-3|NA|TRBV6-1
CASSEAAGYGTDTQYF
TGTGCCAGCAGTGAGGCGGCGGGATATGGCACAGATACGCAGTATTTT
>TRBJ2-7|TRBD2|TRBV5-6
CASSVTSMEYF
TGTGCCAGCAGCGTGACTAGCATGGAGTACTTC
>TRBJ2-7|TRBD2|TRBV7-6
CASSLSGGTSYEQYF
TGTGCCAGCAGCTTAAGCGGGGGGACTTCCTACGAGCAGTACTTC